What follows describes a single T cell receptor (beta chain). What it recognizes is unknown. The entry originates in a study of T cell responses to AZD1222 COVID-19 vaccine. Produced via immunoSEQ multiplex PCR; TCRdb's table is partial and in-frame only. The sample yields 150,000 or so clones, roughly 88% seen once. General study points: A mostly white British donor set with more females was recruited, and clonal diversity was possibly underestimated. Vaccine-associated CD4 TCRs spanned spike, dominant at 160-218 and 743-854. Compared with day 0, the breadth and depth of the Spike-specific TCR repertoire rose significantly after two doses of AZD1222.

Second-dose schedules of about 4 or about 12 weeks were combined. Germline V gene data show CDR1 as SNHLY and CDR2 as FYNNEI. V lost 4 bases to trimming and J lost 7 bases, with 11 bases between them. The CDR3 length is 14 residues. Sequencing used peripheral blood, obtained 28 days after the second AZD1222 dose. V is TRBV2 and J is TRBJ1-6; unclear D gene. This TCR came from an adult who received the AZD1222 COVID-19 vaccine. The CDR3: CASSATSANSPLHF. The CDR3 nucleotides are TGTGCCAGCAGTGCGACGTCGGCCAATTCACCCCTCCACTTT.